This T cell receptor beta chain was sequenced during a study of T-cell reconstitution after alpha-beta-depleted transplantation in children. Notes on the study in general: The study reportedly traced alpha-beta T cells about two months after transplant to several hundred expanded graft clones. At day 60, the high TCRbeta diversity found in some patients originated from recipient T cells and thymic progenitors that had survived. A year post-transplant, T-cell counts and diversity derived mostly from newly produced T cells.

With regard to this clonotype: Its target is not known.

Looked up from germline, CDR1 is MNHEY and CDR2 is SMNVEV (reference sequence). V was pared by 6 bases and J by 6 bases, with 21 bases between. The CDR3 has 15 amino acids. Preparation of the TCRbeta library used unique molecular identifiers. TCRdb re-derived calls from the PCR reads in MiXCR, one entry per CDR3 protein. The sample holds about 300,000 distinct CDR3 sequences, just over 7.5% seen once. The rearrangement uses TRBV27 and TRBJ2-7; D possibly matches TRBD1 or TRBD2 (6 bases each). The sequencing used peripheral blood, collected 360 days after TCRalphabeta/CD19-depleted stem cell transplant. The receptor was derived from a female patient under 10 years old who had a stem cell transplant for Fanconi anemia, so the T cells may come from the graft donor. CDR3 amino acids: CASSLGAGSGFEQYF. CDR3 coding DNA: TGTGCCAGCAGCCTGGGGGCGGGGTCAGGTTTCGAGCAGTACTTC.